Here is one TCR beta chain with its context. This record belongs to a study of shared T cell receptors in the human thymus. Clones were sequenced by immunoSEQ multiplex PCR, and TCRdb holds only the in-frame ones, with some missing. The repertoire holds hundreds of thousands of clones, around 87% seen once, with more than 0.009% in the top ten. Germline V gene data show CDR1 as LGHNT and CDR2 as FRNRAP. V lost 3 bases and J lost 5, with 8 bases in between. CDR3 length: 13 residues. These data also formed part of another study, on human thymus T cells. That publication notes: Corrective heart surgery yielded resections, and these provided the thymus tissue. Blood and thymic repertoires both appeared biased in V and J gene usage. Related research found strongly overlapping thymic repertoires in unrelated individuals.

The source is a boy under three years old with a congenital heart defect. V and J are TRBV12-5 and TRBJ1-5, with D perhaps TRBD1 (5 bases). Input material: thymocytes. For the CDR3, the DNA is TGTGCTAGTGGTTTCAGGGTCGATCAGCCCCAGCATTTT. The encoded protein is CASGFRVDQPQHF.